Listed here is a single T cell receptor beta chain. Its antigen is unknown. No base quality values were provided; no much bigger clone lies one nucleotide off. TCR beta chain sequences were generated from genomic DNA using the immunoSEQ assay. The published analysis was carried out like this. Any CDR3 sequence that did not begin with the conserved framework cysteine at position 104 was removed by hand. To get clonality, the normalized Shannon's Diversity Index was subtracted from one, giving values from 0 (maximal diversity) to 1 (oligoclonal). Chi-squared comparison-of-proportions tests assessed whether the same CDR3 differed in frequency between samples, such as brain versus blood. Public clonotypes were found by searching immuneACCESS, and the VDJdb browser was used to assess similarity to known antiviral clonotypes. The clones in this table, taken by TCRdb from immuneACCESS, are in-frame only. Not every clone is retained; where verified, under half of the shortfall comes from an unresolved V gene, and the cause of the rest is unknown. D and trimming were read from the DNA, whereas the V and J calls and clone size are those reported in that table. This sample gives tens of thousands of clones in total; approximately 90% of them show up just once. Roughly a quarter of the sample comes from the top ten.

This sample was included in a study of brain T cells in children with intractable seizures (dated by TCRdb to about 2021). For the study in its entirety: Resected brain tissue from 50 or so pediatric epilepsy surgery cases was initially screened for immune gene transcripts with a NanoString immunology panel. Among the roughly 12 selected surgery cases, pre-surgery blood was additionally sequenced for eight, leaving four cases with brain tissue only.

The V and J ends are trimmed by 7 bases and 5 bases, leaving 21 bases between them. The CDR1 and CDR2 encoded by the germline V gene are SQVTM and ANQGSEA. The CDR3 holds 15 amino acids from the cysteine to the phenylalanine. CDR3 DNA is the only sequence kept; it has 45 bases, read in frame from the first base. The intended sense of this specimen's time point label: resected brain tissue, or blood drawn just prior to surgery. Surgery cases with the highest brain T cell transcript signatures were selected for TCR beta chain sequencing of brain tissue and, where available, blood. Before surgery, patients had received at least one anti-epileptic drug. The TCR-sequenced patients were children whose drug-resistant epilepsy was caused by tuberous sclerosis complex, focal cortical dysplasia, Rasmussen encephalitis or hemimegalencephaly. The blood samples were collected right before the epilepsy surgery. The Monarch genomic DNA purification kit was used to extract bulk genomic DNA from unsorted brain tissue and from whole blood.

Overall study results and their limits: Viral specificity was inferred solely from CDR3 sequence similarity, and the HCMV serostatus of the patients was not known. Because sequencing depth differed between pre- and post-surgery blood, the absence of clones from the pre-surgery sample may reflect undersampling.

This receptor was identified in a girl between 2 and 10 years old with Rasmussen encephalitis and intractable seizures. The V and J segments used are TRBV29-1 and TRBJ2-1; the D call is tentative, TRBD1 or TRBD2, as each matches 5 bases. Specimen: peripheral blood, collected at surgery. The base sequence is TGCAGCGCCGGGCAGGGTGAGGTGACTAACAATGAGCAGTTCTTC. Translated, it reads CSAGQGEVTNNEQFF.